This T cell receptor (beta chain) came from a study of control samples from healthy donors and cancer patients. The table came from immunoSEQ multiplex PCR; TCRdb's copy has only in-frame clones and leaves some out. The profile covers fewer than 300,000 clones, with over 75% appearing a single time and 10% to 15% taken by the ten largest. Sequenced input: PBMCs. The origin of this receptor is a woman in her sixties or seventies with lung cancer.

CDR3 in amino acids: CASSATDNNQPQHF. DNA for the CDR3: TGTGCCAGCTCAGCGACAGACAACAATCAGCCCCAGCATTTT. This chain uses TRBV18 with TRBJ1-5, with a weak D call TRBD1 (5 bases). The CDR3 sequence is 14 residues long. Germline CDR1 KGHSH, CDR2 LQKENI. V gave up 5 bases and J gave up 3 bases, with 11 bases separating them.